The source of this TCR beta chain is a study of cytomegalovirus exposure and HLA in healthy donors. About the research overall: Earlier results showed approximately 120 million unique TCR beta sequences derived from approximately 170 million T cells. Study-level results: Being productive about 90% or about 30% of the time was typical of most TCR beta V segments in an earlier analysis. Later analysis identified 16,000 or so TCR beta sequences associated with HLA alleles, using a false discovery rate threshold of 0.05.

PCR employed 60 Vbeta and 13 Jbeta primers. Assay: immunoSEQ multiplex PCR; the TCRdb copy retains only in-frame clones and omits some. The sample has 120,000 or so clones; less than 85% are singletons. V lost 5 bases and J lost 5; bases outside the gene matches: 5. Germline V gene lookup returns CDR1 SEHNR and CDR2 FQNEAQ (reference sequence). The CDR3 sequence is 14 residues long. As regards this clone: The antigen is undetermined.

The sample was PBMCs. The TCR was taken from a man aged 35-49 years in good health and CMV-seronegative. V is TRBV7-9 and J is TRBJ2-5; TRBD1 matches at 10 bases. CDR3 nucleotides: TGTGCCAGCAGCGAGACAGGGGGCCGGGAGACCCAGTACTTC. Its protein product is CASSETGGRETQYF.